The entry below describes one TCR beta chain. Its target is not known. Germline loops: CDR1 SGHRS, CDR2 YFSETQ. V gave up 4 bases and J gave up 4 bases; unmatched junction bases: 9. This CDR3 spans 15 amino acids. The sample comes from a study of cytomegalovirus exposure and HLA in healthy donors. Study-wide results and caveats: What a later analysis showed was that several of the most significant clusters appeared linked to common viral pathogens.

The PCR ran on 60 Vbeta and 13 Jbeta primers. Method: immunoSEQ multiplex PCR; TCRdb's copy keeps in-frame clones and lacks some. This table has approximately 140,000 clones, roughly 80% appearing once. The sequence derives from a woman between 35 and 50 years old in good health and CMV-seropositive. J is TRBJ2-7 and V is TRBV5-1; 9 bases map to TRBD1. The specimen was PBMCs. This CDR3 is CASSVGQGIVYEQYF. CDR3 in DNA: TGCGCCAGCAGCGTCGGACAGGGGATTGTTTACGAGCAGTACTTC.